Below are 18 T cell receptor beta chains sequenced from a single sample in a study of response to subunit inactivated influenza vaccine (dated by TCRdb to the late 2010s). The library came from RT-PCR. The run used an Illumina HiSeq 2500. TCRdb reprocessing: public reads trimmed at Q25 with fastp, clones called with MiXCR, in-frame beta chains kept. Merged by CDR3 protein, the rows form single entries marked with the most common genes and DNA. The sample data list a few hundred thousand distinct CDR3 sequences, and under 8.5% of these were observed just once. The ten largest account for over 10% of the sample. This material consisted of PBMCs from blood, taken less than 30 months after vaccination. These receptors were collected from a man aged 45-69 years who received an inactivated influenza vaccine. Donor details come from another sample of the same person, matched by shared clones.

This clonotype was observed a handful of times. The J gene is TRBJ2-5, the V gene TRBV6-2 or TRBV6-3, with TRBD2 as a possible D gene (5 bases). Germline-derived CDR1 and CDR2 are MNHEY and SVGEGT. V lost 5 bases, J lost 2 bases, and 18 bases lay in between. The CDR3 sequence is 16 residues long. CDR3 in amino acids: CASSRTSRGAQETQYF. CDR3 DNA sequence: TGTGCCAGCAGTCGCACTTCCCGGGGAGCTCAAGAGACCCAGTACTTC.

This chain links TRBV4-3 with TRBJ1-5, with D possibly matching TRBD1 (6 bases). Per germline, CDR1 LGHNA and CDR2 YSLEER. The CDR3 totals 15 residues. With 3 bases removed from V and 5 bases from J, the gap between germline ends came to 14 bases. CDR3 sequence: CASSQGTNGDQPQHF. In DNA, the CDR3 is TGCGCCAGCAGCCAGGGGACAAACGGTGATCAGCCCCAGCATTTT.

V gene TRBV4-2 combines with J gene TRBJ2-6, with D hard to call. The CDR3 has 15 amino acids. The V gene lost 4 bases and the J gene lost 0 bases, with 7 bases spanning the gap. CDR1 is LGHNA and CDR2 is YNFKEQ in the germline V gene. The CDR3 loop reads CASSREFSGANVLTF. CDR3 bases: TGTGCCAGCAGCCGTGAGTTCTCTGGGGCCAACGTCCTGACTTTC.

This clonotype was detected only a few times. The chain uses TRBV7-3 and TRBJ2-7, with 9 bases matching TRBD1. The trim removed 4 bases at V and 8 bases at J, leaving 3 bases unmatched. Germline values: CDR1 SGHTA, CDR2 FQGTGA. This CDR3 has 12 residues. The CDR3 DNA is TGTGCCAGCAGCTCAGGGACAGGGAAGCAGTACTTC. Amino acid sequence: CASSSGTGKQYF.

The sample holds a few counts of this clonotype. This chain links TRBV6-1 with TRBJ2-5; 8 bases are shared with TRBD2. V was pared by 4 bases and J by 5 bases, with 9 bases of the junction left unmatched. The germline V gene encodes CDR1 MNHNS and CDR2 SASEGT. This CDR3 contains 15 residues. Here the CDR3 reads CASSAGGGLSETQYF. The CDR3, as DNA: TGTGCCAGCAGTGCTGGCGGGGGGCTTTCGGAGACCCAGTACTTC.

This clonotype was seen at least ten times. This sequence joins TRBV15 and TRBJ2-2, with D possibly being TRBD1 or TRBD2 (5 bases each). Germline-derived CDR1 and CDR2 are LNHNV and YYDKDF (reference sequence). V dropped 0 bases and J dropped 12 bases, with 14 bases sitting between them. This CDR3 spans 14 amino acids. The CDR3 DNA reads TGTGCCACCAGCAGAGAGGAGGCAGGGACGAAGCTGTTTTTT. It specifies CATSREEAGTKLFF.

This clonotype showed up just a few times. The chain employs TRBV5-5 and TRBJ1-1; D is unresolved. The germline gives CDR1 SGHKS, CDR2 YYEKEE (reference sequence). The CDR3 runs 13 residues. V lost 0 bases and J 6 bases, leaving 9 bases between the germline ends. CDR3 in amino acids: CASSLVPYAEAFF. The CDR3 nucleotides read TGTGCCAGCAGCTTGGTTCCTTACGCTGAAGCTTTCTTT.

This clonotype was seen only a few times. The V gene is TRBV20-1, the J gene TRBJ2-4, with D perhaps given as TRBD1 or TRBD2 (8 bases each). Trimming pared 3 bases from V and 8 bases from J, leaving 17 bases between. The CDR3 totals 14 residues. Per the germline V gene, CDR1 is DFQATT and CDR2 is SNEGSKA (reference sequence). The CDR3 DNA sequence: TGCAGTGCTAGTAGTAGCGGGACAGGATACATTCAGTACTTC. This codes for CSASSSGTGYIQYF.

This sequence joins TRBV6-1 and TRBJ2-3; D gene ambiguous. This CDR3 has 13 amino acids. The V gene lost 5 bases and the J gene lost 8 bases, with 14 bases spanning the gap. Per germline, CDR1 MNHNS and CDR2 SASEGT. CDR3 in amino acids: CASSLTILGTQYF. DNA of the CDR3: TGTGCCAGCAGTCTAACCATACTCGGTACGCAGTATTTT.

This clonotype was recorded many times. This chain connects TRBV18 to TRBJ2-5, with D maybe TRBD1 (7 bases). The V gene lost 3 bases and the J gene lost 4 bases, with 12 bases spanning the gap. Germline-derived CDR1 and CDR2 are KGHSH and LQKENI. The CDR3 has 14 amino acids. The CDR3 coding sequence is TGTGCCAGCTCACCGGCCCAGGGGGGAGAGACCCAGTACTTC. This sequence encodes CASSPAQGGETQYF.

The chain uses TRBV24-1 and TRBJ1-4; D remains ambiguous. V lost 0 bases and J 4 bases, leaving 17 bases between the germline ends. The length of the CDR3 is 18 residues. CDR1 is KGHDR, CDR2 SFDVKD, per germline. The CDR3, as DNA: TGTGCCACCAGTGATTTGCCGGGGTTTCGGCCGTTTAATGAAAAACTGTTTTTT. Its translation is CATSDLPGFRPFNEKLFF.

This clonotype has a handful of counts. This chain uses TRBV25-1 with TRBJ2-3; 10 nucleotides line up with TRBD2. The germline gives CDR1 MGHDK, CDR2 SYGVNS. The CDR3 spans 15 residues. V trimming: 6 bases; J trimming: 2 bases; junction bases outside the gene matches: 5. CDR3 in DNA: TGTGCCAGCAGAAGTAGCGGGAGGTCCACAGATACGCAGTATTTT. Amino acid sequence: CASRSSGRSTDTQYF.

At least ten counts were recorded for this clonotype. J is TRBJ2-2 and V is TRBV3-1, with a tentative D call TRBD1 (5 bases). The V gene's germline CDR1 is LGHDT and CDR2 YNNKEL (reference sequence). The CDR3 extends over 16 amino acids. Between the trimmed V and J ends, which lost 1 base and 2 bases, there was a span of 11 bases. Here the CDR3 reads CASSQVTRENTGELFF. CDR3 nucleotides: TGTGCCAGCAGCCAAGTAACCAGGGAAAACACCGGGGAGCTGTTTTTT.

The chain employs TRBV5-1 and TRBJ2-7; TRBD1 agrees at 9 bases. V gave up 4 bases and J gave up 3 bases; unmatched junction bases: 5. The CDR3 is 14 amino acids. Germline V gene sequence: CDR1 SGHRS, CDR2 YFSETQ. Here the CDR3 DNA reads TGCGCCAGCAGCGTTCAGGGACAGGGCTACGAGCAGTACTTC. Translating it yields CASSVQGQGYEQYF.

In DNA form, the CDR3 reads TGCAGCGTTGAAGACGGGGGGGTGAGGATTCAGTACTTC. Encoded protein: CSVEDGGVRIQYF. The rearrangement links TRBV29-1 to TRBJ2-4; 8 positions agree with TRBD2. Germline V CDR1 and CDR2: SQVTM, ANQGSEA. The CDR3 runs 13 residues. J lost 10 bases, V lost 0 bases, and 5 bases had no gene match.

There are many counts of this clonotype. The chain employs TRBV20-1 and TRBJ2-1, with 7 bases aligning to TRBD1. Losses at the gene ends were 1 base for V and 14 bases for J; bases not matched to a gene: 14. Germline CDR1 is DFQATT and CDR2 is SNEGSKA (reference sequence). This CDR3 contains 14 residues. DNA of the CDR3: TGCAGTGCTAGAGCCCCAAACAGGGGTCTTCTTGAGTTCTTC. Translating gives CSARAPNRGLLEFF.

Many counts were recorded for this clonotype. The rearrangement uses TRBV20-1 and TRBJ2-5; D not resolved. Trimming left V 0 bases short and J 4 bases short, with 0 bases between. CDR3 length: 10 residues. CDR1 is DFQATT and CDR2 is SNEGSKA in the germline V gene (reference sequence). The CDR3 loop is CSAREETQYF. CDR3 sequence (DNA): TGCAGTGCTAGAGAAGAGACCCAGTACTTC.

In this sample, this clonotype turned up a few times. The chain recombines TRBV19 with TRBJ2-5; no clear D gene. The length of the CDR3 is 15 residues. Germline V gene data show CDR1 as LNHDA and CDR2 as SQIVND (reference sequence). With 6 bases removed from V and 0 bases from J, the gap between germline ends came to 14 bases. The CDR3, as DNA: TGTGCCAGTAGCCCCACAGTGGGTTACCAAGAGACCCAGTACTTC. As protein: CASSPTVGYQETQYF.